This T cell receptor (beta chain) is drawn from a study of blood T cell repertoires in COVID-19. This clone was found a few times. The protocol was immunoSEQ multiplex PCR, while the TCRdb copy is restricted to in-frame clones and leaves out a portion. The data show about 210,000 clones, 85% to 90% seen once. Germline CDR1 and CDR2: SGHDT and YYEEEE. This CDR3 spans 14 amino acids. With 2 bases removed from V and 1 base from J, the gap between germline ends came to 9 bases. This clonotype originated in a man aged 18-30 years with active or convalescent COVID-19. The sample taken for sequencing was peripheral blood. The chain uses TRBV5-6 and TRBJ1-1; D possibly corresponds to TRBD1 (5 bases). CDR3 loop: CASSFGATNTEAFF. The CDR3 DNA follows: TGTGCCAGCAGCTTTGGGGCCACGAACACTGAAGCTTTCTTT.